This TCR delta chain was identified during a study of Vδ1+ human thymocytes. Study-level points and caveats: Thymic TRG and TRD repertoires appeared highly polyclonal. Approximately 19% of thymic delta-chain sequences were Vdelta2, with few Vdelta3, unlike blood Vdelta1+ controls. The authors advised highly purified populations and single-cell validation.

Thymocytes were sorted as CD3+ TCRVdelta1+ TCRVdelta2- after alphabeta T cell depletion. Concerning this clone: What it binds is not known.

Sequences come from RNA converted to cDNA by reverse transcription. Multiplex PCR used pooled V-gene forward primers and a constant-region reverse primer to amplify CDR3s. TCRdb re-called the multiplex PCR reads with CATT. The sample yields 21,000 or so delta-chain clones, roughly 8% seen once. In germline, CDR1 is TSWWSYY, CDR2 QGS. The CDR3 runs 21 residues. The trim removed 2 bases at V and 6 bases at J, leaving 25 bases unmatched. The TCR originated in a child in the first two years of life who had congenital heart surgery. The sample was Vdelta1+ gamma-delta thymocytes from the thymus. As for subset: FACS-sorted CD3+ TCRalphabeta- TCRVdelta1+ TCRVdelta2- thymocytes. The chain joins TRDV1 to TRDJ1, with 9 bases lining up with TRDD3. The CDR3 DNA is TGTGCTCTTGGGGAATTTCTCTTGTACTGGGGGACAATTAACTCCAATCATAAACTCATCTTT. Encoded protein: CALGEFLLYWGTINSNHKLIF.